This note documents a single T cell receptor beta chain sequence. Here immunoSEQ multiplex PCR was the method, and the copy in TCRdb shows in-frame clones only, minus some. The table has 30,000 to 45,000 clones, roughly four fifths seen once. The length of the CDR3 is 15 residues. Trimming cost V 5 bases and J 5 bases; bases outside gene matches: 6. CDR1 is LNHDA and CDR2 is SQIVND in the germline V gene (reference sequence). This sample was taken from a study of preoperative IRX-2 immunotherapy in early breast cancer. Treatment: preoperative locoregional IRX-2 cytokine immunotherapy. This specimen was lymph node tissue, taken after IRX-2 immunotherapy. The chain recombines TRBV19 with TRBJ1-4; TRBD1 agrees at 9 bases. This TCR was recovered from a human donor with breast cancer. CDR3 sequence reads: CASSDRDRANEKLFF. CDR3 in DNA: TGTGCCAGTAGTGACCGGGACAGGGCGAATGAAAAACTGTTTTTT.